This TCR beta chain was sequenced for a study of blood T cell repertoires in COVID-19. Only in-frame clones appear in the TCRdb table, and some are missing; sequencing was by immunoSEQ multiplex PCR. The sample has about 240,000 clones; about 82% are singletons. In germline, CDR1 is ENHRY, CDR2 SYGVKD. Trimming stripped 6 bases from V and 3 bases from J, with 12 bases between. This CDR3 is 14 amino acids long. The source is an elderly man with acute or convalescent COVID-19. The sample taken for sequencing was peripheral blood. This chain links TRBV10-3 with TRBJ1-5; tentatively, D is TRBD1 (6 bases). The CDR3 nucleotides read TGTGCCATCAGCGGACAGCCTTACAATCAGCCCCAGCATTTT. It yields the protein CAISGQPYNQPQHF.